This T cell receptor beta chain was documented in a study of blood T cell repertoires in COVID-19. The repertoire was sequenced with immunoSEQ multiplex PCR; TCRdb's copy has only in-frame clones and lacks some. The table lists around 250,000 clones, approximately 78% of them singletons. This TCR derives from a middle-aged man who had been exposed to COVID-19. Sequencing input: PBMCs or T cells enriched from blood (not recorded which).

The CDR3: CASSPGPSGEQYF. DNA of the CDR3: TGCGCCAGCAGCCCCGGGCCCTCAGGGGAGCAGTACTTC. The chain is built from TRBV4-1 and TRBJ2-7, with D possibly TRBD1 on 5 matching bases. V was trimmed by 4 bases and J by 7 bases, leaving 14 bases between them. This CDR3 spans 13 amino acids. The germline V gene has CDR1 MGHRA and CDR2 YSYEKL.